The rows below give T cell receptor beta chains drawn from one sample of a study of blood T cell repertoires in COVID-19. Assay: immunoSEQ multiplex PCR; the TCRdb copy retains only in-frame clones and omits some. In the table there are 95,000 to 150,000 clones, more than 75% of which are singletons. The sample taken for sequencing was peripheral blood. Source of these receptors: a human donor in a cohort sampled during active COVID-19. CDR3s include the opening cysteine and the closing phenylalanine or tryptophan. The D gene is left open where the match is weak. Not all rows give a size; the values are once, few, many and, for expanded clones, a class.

V gene	D gene	J gene	clone size	CDR3 protein	CDR3 DNA
TRBV5-1	TRBD1	TRBJ1-2	NA	CASSLGGQGLNYGYTF	TGCGCCAGCAGCTTGGGGGGACAGGGCCTTAACTATGGCTACACCTTC
TRBV2	NA	TRBJ1-5	once	CASSEERHHNQPQHF	TGTGCCAGCAGTGAAGAGAGGCACCATAATCAGCCCCAGCATTTT
TRBV5-1	TRBD1	TRBJ2-7	NA	CASSDGQAYEQYF	TGCGCCAGCAGCGACGGACAGGCCTACGAGCAGTACTTC
TRBV5-4	TRBD2	TRBJ2-1	NA	CASSLYSGRADNEQFF	TGTGCCAGCAGCTTGTATAGCGGGAGGGCAGACAATGAGCAGTTCTTC
TRBV2	NA	TRBJ1-2	NA	CASTPTGSYGYTF	TGTGCCAGCACTCCGACAGGCTCCTATGGCTACACCTTC
TRBV25-1	NA	TRBJ2-5	NA	CASSEYKGESETQYF	TGTGCCAGCAGTGAATATAAGGGGGAGTCGGAGACCCAGTACTTC
TRBV5-1	NA	TRBJ2-7	NA	CASSLQPGSYEQYF	TGCGCCAGCAGCTTGCAACCCGGCTCCTACGAGCAGTACTTC
TRBV7-9	NA	TRBJ2-5	NA	CASSFEKETQYF	TGTGCCAGCAGCTTCGAGAAAGAGACCCAGTACTTC
TRBV12-2	NA	TRBJ2-7	NA	CASRLARDRASYEQYF	TGTGCAAGTCGCTTAGCCCGGGACAGGGCATCCTACGAGCAGTACTTC
TRBV6-1	NA	TRBJ2-7	NA	CASSETGLAGYEQYF	TGTGCCAGCAGTGAAACCGGACTGGCGGGCTACGAGCAGTACTTC
TRBV7-8	NA	TRBJ1-2	NA	CASSLGGRGYTF	TGTGCCAGCAGCTTAGGAGGGCGCGGCTACACCTTC
TRBV9	TRBD1	TRBJ2-1	NA	CASSGGQGIRYEQFF	TGTGCCAGCAGCGGGGGACAGGGGATTAGATATGAGCAGTTCTTC
TRBV11-2	TRBD2	TRBJ2-2	NA	CASSFRTSGGPITGELFF	TGTGCCAGCAGCTTTCGGACTAGCGGGGGGCCTATCACCGGGGAGCTGTTTTTT
TRBV5-6	NA	TRBJ2-1	NA	CASSLALLAYRLAPNEQFF	TGTGCCAGCAGCTTGGCCCTCTTAGCTTATCGACTCGCACCCAATGAGCAGTTCTTC
TRBV4-2	TRBD1	TRBJ2-4	NA	CASSQTRGHGIQYF	TGTGCCAGCAGCCAGACGAGGGGGCACGGCATTCAGTACTTC
TRBV2	TRBD1	TRBJ2-7	NA	CASSPGQRNEQYF	TGTGCCAGCAGTCCGGGACAGAGAAACGAGCAGTACTTC
TRBV19	NA	TRBJ1-4	NA	CASSNLGEKLFF	TGTGCCAGTAGTAATCTAGGTGAAAAACTGTTTTTT
TRBV5-1	TRBD1	TRBJ2-1	NA	CASSLAGTGYIDEQFF	TGCGCCAGCAGCTTAGCCGGGACAGGGTATATCGATGAGCAGTTCTTC
TRBV5-1	TRBD1	TRBJ2-3	once	CASSHGQDRSTDTQYF	TGCGCCAGCAGCCATGGACAGGACCGTAGCACAGATACGCAGTATTTT
TRBV24-1	TRBD2	TRBJ2-3	NA	CATSDRLAGGVDTQYF	TGTGCCACCAGTGACCGACTAGCGGGAGGAGTGGATACGCAGTATTTT
TRBV28	TRBD1	TRBJ1-5	NA	CASSRTGNNQPQHF	TGTGCCAGCAGCAGGACAGGGAACAATCAGCCCCAGCATTTT
TRBV19	TRBD2	TRBJ2-2	NA	CASSIEGLGTSGRPVF	TGTGCCAGTAGTATAGAAGGGCTTGGGACTAGCGGGAGGCCCGTTTTT
TRBV2	NA	TRBJ2-1	NA	CASSLDYNDEQFF	TGTGCCAGCAGTCTGGACTACAACGATGAGCAGTTCTTC
TRBV7-9	TRBD1	TRBJ2-3	NA	CASSSPRRGTGGETDTQYF	TGTGCCAGCAGCTCCCCCCGTCGCGGGACAGGGGGCGAGACAGATACGCAGTATTTT
TRBV7-8	NA	TRBJ2-7	NA	CASSLAPTGPYEQYF	TGTGCCAGCAGCTTAGCCCCGACAGGACCCTACGAGCAGTACTTC
TRBV30	TRBD1	TRBJ2-7	NA	CAWSVLGQGISYEQYF	TGTGCCTGGAGTGTACTAGGACAGGGGATCTCCTACGAGCAGTACTTC
TRBV7-2	NA	TRBJ1-1	NA	CASSPRRNTEAFF	TGTGCCAGCAGCCCACGGAGAAACACTGAAGCTTTCTTT
TRBV7-6	NA	TRBJ2-2	NA	CASSWSGDGELFF	TGTGCCAGCAGCTGGTCGGGAGACGGGGAGCTGTTTTTT
TRBV4-2	TRBD2	TRBJ2-7	NA	CASSPSSGLAGYEQYF	TGTGCCAGCAGCCCTTCCTCGGGACTAGCAGGTTACGAGCAGTACTTC
TRBV24-1	NA	TRBJ2-3	NA	CATSDPGQSTDTQYF	TGTGCCACCAGTGATCCCGGACAGAGCACAGATACGCAGTATTTT
TRBV5-1	TRBD2	TRBJ2-1	NA	CASRGASGGTGEQFF	TGCGCCAGCAGAGGGGCTAGCGGGGGGACGGGTGAGCAGTTCTTC
TRBV11-2	NA	TRBJ2-7	NA	CASSFSPGNYEQYF	TGTGCCAGCAGCTTTAGCCCGGGAAACTACGAGCAGTACTTC
TRBV2	NA	TRBJ2-6	NA	CASSVYMGRGDLGANVLTF	TGTGCCAGCAGTGTGTATATGGGCAGGGGGGACCTTGGGGCCAACGTCCTGACTTTC
TRBV5-1	NA	TRBJ2-6	few	CASRPEGGGANVLTF	TGCGCCAGCAGGCCTGAGGGTGGTGGGGCCAACGTCCTGACTTTC
TRBV6-5	NA	TRBJ1-1	NA	CASPAGKNTEAFF	TGTGCCAGCCCGGCAGGGAAGAACACTGAAGCTTTCTTT
TRBV10-3	TRBD2	TRBJ2-3	once	CAIRGRDGQADTQYF	TGTGCCATCCGTGGGAGGGACGGTCAAGCAGATACGCAGTATTTT
TRBV7-8	TRBD2	TRBJ2-3	NA	CASSFETGGPGDTQYF	TGTGCCAGCAGCTTCGAAACGGGGGGGCCAGGAGATACGCAGTATTTT
TRBV5-4	TRBD2	TRBJ2-2	NA	CASSHPTSGGAAGELFF	TGTGCCAGCAGCCACCCGACTAGCGGGGGGGCTGCTGGGGAGCTGTTTTTT
TRBV9	NA	TRBJ1-2	NA	CASSVEGGPTPYGYTF	TGTGCCAGCAGCGTAGAAGGAGGGCCCACACCCTATGGCTACACCTTC
TRBV27	TRBD1	TRBJ2-7	NA	CASSRGQGPYEQYF	TGTGCCAGCAGTAGGGGACAGGGACCCTACGAGCAGTACTTC
TRBV24-1	NA	TRBJ1-5	NA	CATSDTTGPNQPQHF	TGTGCCACCAGTGATACTACAGGACCCAATCAGCCCCAGCATTTT
TRBV29-1	TRBD1	TRBJ2-7	few	CSVVGTVSSYEQYF	TGCAGCGTTGTCGGGACAGTGAGCTCCTACGAGCAGTACTTC
TRBV15	NA	TRBJ2-2	NA	CATSRESGTGELFF	TGTGCCACCAGCAGAGAGTCAGGGACCGGGGAGCTGTTTTTT
TRBV18	TRBD2	TRBJ2-3	NA	CASSPPSTSADTQYF	TGTGCCAGCTCACCACCAAGCACTAGCGCAGATACGCAGTATTTT
TRBV5-5	TRBD2	TRBJ2-7	NA	CASSLVSGSDYEQYF	TGTGCCAGCAGCTTGGTTAGCGGGTCGGACTACGAGCAGTACTTC
TRBV5-1	TRBD2	TRBJ2-7	NA	CASSLGRWGEGYEQYF	TGCGCCAGCAGCTTGGGGCGATGGGGGGAGGGCTACGAGCAGTACTTC
TRBV7-8	TRBD1	TRBJ1-5	once	CASSSRAGTGKNQPQHF	TGTGCCAGCAGTTCACGCGCCGGGACAGGGAAAAATCAGCCCCAGCATTTT
TRBV4-2	TRBD2	TRBJ2-7	NA	CASSQDWLAGGDEQYF	TGTGCCAGCAGCCAAGATTGGCTAGCGGGAGGGGACGAGCAGTACTTC
TRBV29-1	NA	TRBJ1-1	NA	CSVATGPVAVAFF	TGCAGCGTTGCGACAGGACCCGTGGCGGTGGCTTTCTTT
TRBV14	TRBD2	TRBJ2-1	NA	CASSQEFSGSWGEQFF	TGTGCCAGCAGCCAAGAATTTAGCGGGAGTTGGGGTGAGCAGTTCTTC
TRBV4-1	TRBD1	TRBJ2-1	NA	CASSQDHRDRVRDEQFF	TGCGCCAGCAGCCAAGACCACCGGGACAGGGTCCGGGATGAGCAGTTCTTC
TRBV15	TRBD2	TRBJ2-5	NA	CATASSGSVETQYF	TGTGCCACCGCGTCCAGCGGGAGCGTCGAGACCCAGTACTTC
TRBV13	TRBD1	TRBJ1-2	once	CASSLDGTAPGGYTF	TGTGCCAGCAGCTTAGACGGGACAGCCCCCGGTGGCTACACCTTC
TRBV9	NA	TRBJ2-7	NA	CASSVDRLALEQYF	TGTGCCAGCAGCGTAGATCGGCTAGCGTTAGAGCAGTACTTC
TRBV5-5	TRBD1	TRBJ1-2	NA	CASRFQTGGYGYTF	TGTGCCAGCAGATTTCAGACAGGGGGGTATGGCTACACCTTC
TRBV19	NA	TRBJ1-1	NA	CASSLTPLGGAFF	TGTGCCAGTAGTCTGACTCCTCTTGGTGGGGCTTTCTTT
TRBV2	NA	TRBJ2-1	NA	CASSKRTADNEQFF	TGTGCCAGCAGTAAAAGGACAGCGGACAATGAGCAGTTCTTC
TRBV5-8	NA	TRBJ1-4	NA	CASSRGYAGMNEKLFF	TGTGCCAGCAGCCGGGGGTACGCGGGCATGAATGAAAAACTGTTTTTT
TRBV7-2	NA	TRBJ2-1	NA	CASSSSQEIHNEQFF	TGTGCCAGCAGCTCCTCACAGGAGATCCACAATGAGCAGTTCTTC
TRBV20-1	TRBD2	TRBJ2-3	NA	CSASGLAGGRDTQYF	TGCAGTGCTAGTGGACTAGCGGGGGGGCGGGATACGCAGTATTTT